This T cell receptor (beta chain) was recorded in a study of post-analysis software for immune sequencing data. Study summary: Clinical courses comprised relapsing-remitting, secondary progressive and progressive-relapsing multiple sclerosis. Findings and caveats of the study: Controls significantly exceeded multiple sclerosis patients in normalized Chao1 diversity. Patients showed TRBV5-6, TRBV5-1 and TRBV20-1 among a handful of TRBV segments more frequent than in controls. Strong co-clustering by F measure was evident for samples that had been prepared in the same batch.

TCR beta cDNA libraries included unique molecular identifiers. Out of about 0.95 to 10 million T cells, a few hundred thousand cDNA molecules were generated. One entry per CDR3 protein, called by TCRdb with MiXCR from the PCR reads. This table has more than 500,000 distinct CDR3 sequences, approximately 34% appearing once. The CDR3 contains 16 residues. Per the germline V gene, CDR1 is KGHSH and CDR2 is LQKENI. The ends lost 5 bases at V and 9 bases at J; junction bases unmatched: 10. Comments on this clonotype: The antigen is undetermined.

The chain recombines TRBV18 with TRBJ1-6, with 10 bases matching TRBD1. The clonotype comes from a girl between 2 and 17 years old with multiple sclerosis. Sequenced material: blood. CDR3 nucleotide sequence: TGTGCCAGCTCATCCACCTCGACAGGGGGCGGTTCACCCCTCCACTTT. This encodes CASSSTSTGGGSPLHF.